These 11 T cell receptor beta chains originate from one sample sequenced in a study of long-term antiretroviral therapy in people with HIV. Investigators performed immunoSEQ version v3.0 at survey level. The method was immunoSEQ multiplex PCR; TCRdb's version includes in-frame clones alone and lacks a portion of them. The sample contains about 28,000 clones, over 80% of which appear only once. Source: unsorted PBMCs, taken 0.4 years after starting antiretroviral therapy. Receptors were obtained from a man aged 18-30 years with HIV.

The V gene is TRBV28, the J gene TRBJ1-4, with 8 bases fitting TRBD1. CDR1 and CDR2 from the germline V gene are MDHEN and SYDVKM. Losses at the gene ends were 3 bases for V and 4 bases for J; bases not matched to a gene: 10. The CDR3 loop spans 17 amino acids. CDR3 sequence reads: CASSFATGGGINEKLFF. The CDR3, as DNA: TGTGCCAGCAGTTTTGCCACAGGGGGAGGCATTAATGAAAAACTGTTTTTT.

The chain combines TRBV7-8 with TRBJ1-5; 7 bases are shared with TRBD1. J was trimmed by 9 bases and V by 0 bases; bases with no gene match: 26. CDR1 and CDR2 from the germline V gene are SGHVS and FQNEAQ. The CDR3 has 21 residues. The CDR3 nucleotides read TGTGCCAGCAGCTTAGCGCCTCGTACAGGCCAGGACAGGTCTAATTTTCGGCCCCAGCATTTT. Residues: CASSLAPRTGQDRSNFRPQHF.

V is TRBV29-1 and J is TRBJ2-7, with D perhaps TRBD1 or TRBD2 (5 bases each). V was clipped by 6 bases and J by 2 bases, with 17 bases between them. Per the germline V gene, CDR1 is SQVTM and CDR2 is ANQGSEA. This CDR3 is built from 14 residues. The CDR3 loop is CSVRGRDGPYEQYF. The CDR3 bases are TGCAGCGTCCGGGGCCGGGACGGACCCTACGAGCAGTACTTC.

The chain combines TRBV29-1 with TRBJ1-1; D unclear. Germline values: CDR1 SQVTM, CDR2 ANQGSEA. The CDR3 is 10 residues long. The V end was cut by 6 bases, the J end by 1 base, with 3 bases between. CDR3 residues: CSVSNTEAFF. Here the CDR3 DNA reads TGCAGCGTCTCGAACACTGAAGCTTTCTTT.

The chain has TRBV28 and TRBJ1-5, with TRBD1 identical over 7 bases. Germline V gene sequence: CDR1 MDHEN, CDR2 SYDVKM. V dropped 8 bases and J dropped 0; count of bases not matched to a gene: 16. The CDR3 contains 18 residues. The DNA of the CDR3 is TGTGCCAGCTATTCCAGACAGGGTGGGAGCTATAGCAATCAGCCCCAGCATTTT. It translates to CASYSRQGGSYSNQPQHF.

The rearrangement joins TRBV2 to TRBJ2-3; D not resolved. Trimming left V 10 bases short and J 3 bases short, with 14 bases between. CDR1 is SNHLY and CDR2 is FYNNEI in the germline V gene. This CDR3 spans 13 amino acids. CDR3 in amino acids: CATPARRTDTQYF. The CDR3 DNA sequence: TGTGCCACCCCGGCGAGGCGTACAGATACGCAGTATTTT.

The CDR3 protein is CASSVRFGEQYF. CDR3 nucleotide sequence: TGTGCCAGCAGTGTCCGGTTCGGCGAGCAGTACTTC. The rearrangement joins TRBV25-1 to TRBJ2-7; D is unresolved. V was trimmed by 4 bases and J by 6 bases, leaving 10 bases between them. CDR3 length equals 12 residues. CDR1 is MGHDK and CDR2 is SYGVNS in the germline V gene.

This clone turned up a few times. The CDR3 DNA reads TGTGCCAGCATGGGGGACTTCTCCTACGAGCAGTACTTC. It translates to CASMGDFSYEQYF. The J gene is TRBJ2-7, the V gene TRBV2; TRBD2 is a possible D gene (6 bases). Per the germline V gene, CDR1 is SNHLY and CDR2 is FYNNEI. This CDR3 is 13 amino acids long. V was clipped by 7 bases and J by 0 bases, with 10 bases between them.

This clone was detected only once. The rearrangement joins TRBV29-1 to TRBJ2-2; D is perhaps TRBD1 (6 bases). The V gene's germline CDR1 is SQVTM and CDR2 ANQGSEA. V lost 5 bases and J lost 1, with 17 bases in between. The CDR3 consists of 16 residues. This CDR3 reads CSVFTVGHLNTGELFF. CDR3 DNA sequence: TGCAGCGTTTTCACCGTGGGACATCTGAACACCGGGGAGCTGTTTTTT.

V is TRBV11-2 and J is TRBJ1-1; TRBD1 agrees at 9 bases. Germline V gene lookup returns CDR1 SGHAT and CDR2 FQNNGV. Losses at the gene ends were 4 bases for V and 6 bases for J; bases not matched to a gene: 15. The CDR3 is made up of 17 amino acids. Here the CDR3 DNA reads TGTGCCAGCAGCTCGGACAGGGGATGGGGAGTCCCTCCTGAAGCTTTCTTT. Its protein product is CASSSDRGWGVPPEAFF.

The V call is TRBV5-1, the J call TRBJ2-1; D call uncertain. The CDR3 has 13 amino acids. V was clipped by 1 base and J by 6 bases, with 8 bases between them. CDR1 is SGHRS, CDR2 YFSETQ, per germline. Written as DNA, the CDR3 is TGCGCCAGCAGCTTGCTGGGTGCCAATGAGCAGTTCTTC. Residues: CASSLLGANEQFF.